A selection of T cell receptor beta chains follows, all from one sample in a study of regulatory T cells in long-lasting Graves disease. Via MiXCR, TCRdb re-called the multiplex PCR reads, giving one row per CDR3 protein. The data show some 430,000 distinct CDR3 sequences, roughly 21% seen once. The input for sequencing was peripheral blood mononuclear cells (PBMCs), taken when the disease was refractory, from a patient treated with antithyroid drugs. Receptors originate from a female donor with Graves disease. The CDR3 runs from the conserved cysteine through the conserved F or W.

CASSQQGSGAQETQYF	TRBV3-1	TRBJ2-5
CASRGRTVNNYGYTF	TRBV28	TRBJ1-2
CAWSLVNEQFF	TRBV30	TRBJ2-1
CASSPQGDWEYF	TRBV28	TRBJ2-7
CASSPGRGDEKLFF	TRBV4-1	TRBJ1-4
CASSLRDTYEQYF	TRBV5-1	TRBJ2-7
CSARDRGITYEQYF	TRBV20-1	TRBJ2-7
CASNSAFQNQPRHF	TRBV19	TRBJ1-5
CASSLEVSYNEQFF	TRBV28	TRBJ2-1
CASWTSGDTDTQYF	TRBV12-3/TRBV12-4	TRBJ2-3